This passage covers 19 T cell receptor beta chains from one sample sequenced in a study of blood T cell repertoires in COVID-19. Measured with immunoSEQ multiplex PCR; TCRdb has only the in-frame clones, and not every one. The data contain over 60,000 clones, about nine tenths of them singletons. Sequenced: peripheral blood. These TCRs come from a human donor in a cohort sampled during active COVID-19.

The V gene is TRBV5-1, the J gene TRBJ1-4, with 7 nucleotides matching TRBD1. The CDR3 runs to 14 residues. Germline V gives CDR1 SGHRS, CDR2 YFSETQ. Germline trimming cut 5 bases from V and 5 bases from J; bases unmatched to any gene: 6. The CDR3 reads CASREQGLNEKLFF. DNA for the CDR3: TGCGCCAGCAGGGAACAGGGGCTGAATGAAAAACTGTTTTTT.

The V call is TRBV19, the J call TRBJ2-7, with a possible D match to TRBD2 (6 bases). V was clipped by 4 bases and J by 4 bases, with 17 bases between them. The CDR3 is 15 amino acids. The V gene's germline CDR1 is LNHDA and CDR2 SQIVND (reference sequence). The CDR3 region has the DNA TGTGCCAGTAGTAGTGGGATCGGAGGGGCGTACGAGCAGTACTTC. Amino acid sequence: CASSSGIGGAYEQYF.

The genes are TRBV6-2 or TRBV6-3 and TRBJ2-7, with 12 positions matching TRBD2. Germline-derived CDR1 and CDR2 are MNHEY and SVGEGT. The CDR3 extends over 16 amino acids. Trimming took 5 bases from V and 3 from J; bases not matched to a gene: 8. The DNA for the CDR3 is TGTGCCAGCAGTCCACGACTAGCGGGAGTGCTCTACGAGCAGTACTTC. Translation gives CASSPRLAGVLYEQYF.

This chain joins TRBV11-3 and TRBJ1-2; the match to TRBD1 covers 8 bases. Germline-derived CDR1 and CDR2 are SGHNT and YENEEA. CDR3 length equals 13 residues. The V gene end was trimmed by 3 bases and the J gene end by 8 bases; junction bases not matched to a gene: 5. CDR3 in DNA: TGTGCCAGCAGCTTCGGACAGGGCGACGGCTACACCTTC. This sequence encodes CASSFGQGDGYTF.

The rearrangement joins TRBV28 to TRBJ1-1, with 10 bases lining up with TRBD1. The CDR3 runs to 15 residues. Looked up from germline, CDR1 is MDHEN and CDR2 is SYDVKM. V lost 4 bases, J lost 4 bases, and 6 bases stayed unmatched. The CDR3 nucleotides read TGTGCCAGCAGTTCGACAGGGGGCGGGGTCACTGAAGCTTTCTTT. This encodes CASSSTGGGVTEAFF.

The chain recombines TRBV24-1 with TRBJ2-1; D is perhaps TRBD2 (6 bases). The CDR3 has 15 amino acids. CDR1 is KGHDR, CDR2 SFDVKD, per germline. Trimming took off 2 bases at V and 6 bases at J, with 13 bases between the two ends. The CDR3 reads CATSDSRPGGNEQFF. The CDR3, as DNA: TGTGCCACCAGTGATTCCCGGCCCGGGGGCAATGAGCAGTTCTTC.

V is TRBV6-1 and J is TRBJ1-6; TRBD1 matches 10 bases. V was clipped by 4 bases and J by 9 bases; unmatched bases: 12. Germline V gene sequence: CDR1 MNHNS, CDR2 SASEGT. The CDR3 is 17 amino acids. CDR3 nucleotide sequence: TGTGCCAGCAGTGGGGACAGGGGCGTTGCGAGATCTTCACCCCTCCACTTT. Translating it yields CASSGDRGVARSSPLHF.

Here the CDR3 reads CASSLVPLPLDSNSYEQYF. CDR3 DNA: TGTGCCAGCAGCCTAGTGCCCCTGCCCCTGGACAGCAACTCCTACGAGCAGTACTTC. This chain connects TRBV9 to TRBJ2-7; weak D call: TRBD1 (6 bases). Trimming left V 4 bases short and J 0 bases short, with 26 bases between. Germline V gene sequence: CDR1 SGDLS, CDR2 YYNGEE. The CDR3 consists of 19 residues.

V gene TRBV12-3 or TRBV12-4 combines with J gene TRBJ1-1; D unresolved. The CDR3 extends over 11 amino acids. The V end lost 5 bases, the J end lost 10 bases, and 11 bases lay between the germline ends. This CDR3 reads CASSERSGAFF. In DNA, the CDR3 is TGTGCCAGCAGTGAGAGGTCTGGAGCTTTCTTT.

The chain has TRBV19 and TRBJ2-1; 7 nucleotides align to TRBD1. CDR3 length: 13 residues. Germline CDR1 LNHDA, CDR2 SQIVND (reference sequence). The V segment lost 3 bases and the J segment 9 bases; nucleotides outside the gene matches: 5. The CDR3 here is CASSIKGGSEQFF. The DNA of the CDR3 is TGTGCCAGTAGTATTAAAGGGGGCAGTGAGCAGTTCTTC.

The chain couples TRBV7-3 to TRBJ2-1, with TRBD1 identical over 8 bases. Germline-derived CDR1 and CDR2 are SGHTA and FQGTGA. Trimming took 8 bases from V and 5 from J; bases not matched to a gene: 8. The CDR3 covers 14 residues. CDR3 sequence reads: CASRGTGLNNEQFF. In nucleotides, the CDR3 is TGTGCCAGCCGAGGGACAGGCTTAAACAATGAGCAGTTCTTC. Using reference TRBV7-3 and TRBJ2-1 for the parts outside the CDR3, the full variable domain is GAGVSQTPSNKVTEKGKYVELRCDPISGHTALYWYRQSLGQGPEFLIYFQGTGAADDSGLPNDRFFAVRPEGSVSTLKIQRTERGDSAVYLCASRGTGLNNEQFFGPGTRLTVL.

As DNA, the CDR3 is TGTGCCAGTTCAGGGGAAGAGGATCAGCCCCAGCATTTT. It encodes CASSGEEDQPQHF. The chain couples TRBV2 to TRBJ1-5; possible D gene TRBD1, 6 bases. The CDR3 spans 13 residues. V gave up 9 bases and J gave up 5 bases, with 14 bases separating them. Germline lookup yields CDR1 SNHLY and CDR2 FYNNEI.

This rearrangement joins TRBV6-1 to TRBJ2-1, with D possibly TRBD2 on 6 matching bases. V was clipped by 0 bases and J by 9 bases, with 15 bases between them. Germline lookup yields CDR1 MNHNS and CDR2 SASEGT. The CDR3 is 15 residues long. The CDR3 bases are TGTGCCAGCAGTGAAGCGTACGGCGGGGCTGGTGAGCAGTTCTTC. It yields the protein CASSEAYGGAGEQFF.

The V call is TRBV4-3, the J call TRBJ2-7, with a tentative D call TRBD2 (5 bases). Trimming cost V 0 bases and J 2 bases, with 11 bases left between them. The V gene's germline CDR1 is LGHNA and CDR2 YSLEER. The CDR3 extends over 15 amino acids. This CDR3 is CASSQEAALTYEQYF. CDR3 DNA sequence: TGCGCCAGCAGCCAAGAAGCGGCTTTGACCTACGAGCAGTACTTC.

The chain joins TRBV28 to TRBJ1-1; unclear D gene. Per germline, CDR1 MDHEN and CDR2 SYDVKM. CDR3 length: 15 residues. The germline V and J ends were trimmed by 2 bases and 2 bases, with 12 bases remaining between them. The CDR3 region has the DNA TGTGCCAGCAGTTTACAACCGGCGGTAAACACTGAAGCTTTCTTT. Its translation is CASSLQPAVNTEAFF.

The chain joins TRBV10-3 to TRBJ2-2, with 7 bases aligning to TRBD2. The J segment lost 3 bases and the V segment lost 0 bases, leaving 4 bases of the junction unmatched. CDR1 and CDR2 from the germline V gene are ENHRY and SYGVKD. The length of the CDR3 is 16 residues. CDR3 nucleotides: TGTGCCATCAGTGAGTCGGGGCGGGAGTACACCGGGGAGCTGTTTTTT. It is translated as CAISESGREYTGELFF.

The V call is TRBV9, the J call TRBJ2-1; D is perhaps TRBD2 (6 bases). The CDR3 has 16 amino acids. V was shortened by 3 bases and J by 1 base, with 14 bases between the two germline ends. Per germline, CDR1 SGDLS and CDR2 YYNGEE. The CDR3 DNA reads as TGTGCCAGCAGCGCCTACGTGGGGGGTTCCTACAATGAGCAGTTCTTC. Protein sequence: CASSAYVGGSYNEQFF. The entire variable domain, with the rest obtained from reference TRBV9 and TRBJ2-1, is as follows: DSGVTQTPKHLITATGQRVTLRCSPRSGDLSVYWYQQSLDQGLQFLIQYYNGEERAKGNILERFSAQQFPDLHSELNLSSLELGDSALYFCASSAYVGGSYNEQFFGPGTRLTVL.

V is TRBV5-1 and J is TRBJ2-3; TRBD2 is a possible D gene (6 bases). Germline assignment: CDR1 SGHRS and CDR2 YFSETQ. Deletions cut 1 base from V and 0 bases from J, with 9 bases between. This CDR3 is 15 amino acids long. The CDR3 reads CASSLRGLSTDTQYF. Written as DNA, the CDR3 is TGCGCCAGCAGCTTGCGGGGACTTAGCACAGATACGCAGTATTTT.

This sequence joins TRBV21-1 and TRBJ2-5; the table's D call, TRBD1, was not checked against the DNA. TRBV21-1 is shown as a pseudogene. This CDR3 comprises 15 residues. In nucleotides, the CDR3 is TGTGCCAGCAGCAAAGCTCAGGGGGACATGTGGACCCAGTACTTC. Encoded protein: CASSKAQGDMWTQYF.